Reported below is one T cell receptor (beta chain). The data belong to a study of neurological immune-mediated disorders. As for time point: technical triplicate 2. Germline CDR1 is MNHEY and CDR2 is SVGEGT. V was trimmed by 6 bases and J by 7 bases, leaving 24 bases between them. The CDR3 spans 16 residues. TCRdb independently ran MiXCR on the 5' RACE reads; one entry per CDR3 protein. The sample contains tens of thousands of distinct CDR3 sequences, under 30% of which appear only once. This chain links TRBV6-2 or TRBV6-3 with TRBJ1-1; D perhaps matches TRBD1 (6 bases). The receptor's source is a man aged 55 to 70 with HTLV-1-associated myelopathy (HAM/TSP). What was sequenced was PBMCs. The CDR3 bases are TGTGCCAGCAGCCGCGCGGGGGCCGCGGATGATGTTGAAGCTTTCTTT. Protein product: CASSRAGAADDVEAFF.